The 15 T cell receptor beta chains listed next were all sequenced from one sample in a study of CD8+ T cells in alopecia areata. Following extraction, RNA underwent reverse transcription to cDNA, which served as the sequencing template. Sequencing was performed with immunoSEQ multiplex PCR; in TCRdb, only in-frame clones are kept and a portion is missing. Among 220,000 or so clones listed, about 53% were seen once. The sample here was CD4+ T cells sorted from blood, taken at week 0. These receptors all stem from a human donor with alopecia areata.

Here the CDR3 DNA reads TGTGCCAGCAGATACAGGGCTCTCTCCTACGAGCAGTACTTC. It translates to CASRYRALSYEQYF. The chain couples TRBV27 to TRBJ2-7; D might be TRBD1 (6 bases). Germline-derived CDR1 and CDR2 are MNHEY and SMNVEV (reference sequence). The CDR3 runs to 14 residues. Between the trimmed V and J ends, which lost 6 bases and 0 bases, there was a span of 12 bases.

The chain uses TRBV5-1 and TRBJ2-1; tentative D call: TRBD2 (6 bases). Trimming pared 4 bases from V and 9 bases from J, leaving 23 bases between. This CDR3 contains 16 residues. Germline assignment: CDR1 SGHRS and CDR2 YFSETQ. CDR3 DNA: TGCGCCAGCAGCGTTACCGGGACTCCCGCCTCTGGTGAGCAGTTCTTC. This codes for CASSVTGTPASGEQFF.

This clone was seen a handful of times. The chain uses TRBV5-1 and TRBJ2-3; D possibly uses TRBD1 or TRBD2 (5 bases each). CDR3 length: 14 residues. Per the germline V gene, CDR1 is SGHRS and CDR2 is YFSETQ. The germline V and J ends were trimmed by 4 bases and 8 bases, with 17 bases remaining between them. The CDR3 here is CASSEGTTSATQYF. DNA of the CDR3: TGCGCCAGCAGCGAAGGGACGACGTCGGCTACGCAGTATTTT.

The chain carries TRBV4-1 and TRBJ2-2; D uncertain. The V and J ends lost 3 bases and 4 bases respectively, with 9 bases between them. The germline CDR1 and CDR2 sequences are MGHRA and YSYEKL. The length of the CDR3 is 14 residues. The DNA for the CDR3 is TGCGCCAGCAGCCAGTCCCTTGGCACCGGGGAGCTGTTTTTT. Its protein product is CASSQSLGTGELFF.

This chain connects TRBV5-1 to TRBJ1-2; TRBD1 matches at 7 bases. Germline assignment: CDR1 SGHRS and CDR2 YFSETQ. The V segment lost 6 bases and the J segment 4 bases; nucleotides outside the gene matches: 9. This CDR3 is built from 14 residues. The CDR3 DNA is TGCGCCAGCAATCCGGGACAGTTTTCCTATGGCTACACCTTC. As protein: CASNPGQFSYGYTF.

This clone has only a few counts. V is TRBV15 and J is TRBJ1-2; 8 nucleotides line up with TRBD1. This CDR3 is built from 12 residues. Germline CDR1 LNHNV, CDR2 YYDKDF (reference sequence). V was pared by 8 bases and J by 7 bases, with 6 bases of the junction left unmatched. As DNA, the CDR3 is TGTGCCACCGGCGGGACAGGAGGTGGCTACACCTTC. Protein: CATGGTGGGYTF.

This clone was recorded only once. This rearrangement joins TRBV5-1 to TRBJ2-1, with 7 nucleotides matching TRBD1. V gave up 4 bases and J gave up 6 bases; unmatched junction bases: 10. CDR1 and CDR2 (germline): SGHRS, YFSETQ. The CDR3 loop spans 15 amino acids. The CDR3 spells CASSPYGTDVNEQFF. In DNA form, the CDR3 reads TGCGCCAGCAGCCCGTACGGGACAGACGTCAATGAGCAGTTCTTC.

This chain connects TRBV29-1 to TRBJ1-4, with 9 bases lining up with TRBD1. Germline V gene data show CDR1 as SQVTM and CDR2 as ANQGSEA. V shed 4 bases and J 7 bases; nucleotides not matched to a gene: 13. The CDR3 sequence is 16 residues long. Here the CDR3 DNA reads TGCAGCGTTGGCTCGGGACAGGGACATTCTAGTGAAAAACTGTTTTTT. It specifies CSVGSGQGHSSEKLFF. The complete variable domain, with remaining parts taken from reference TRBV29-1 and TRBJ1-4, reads SAVISQKPSRDICQRGTSLTIQCQVDSQVTMMFWYRQQPGQSLTLIATANQGSEATYESGFVIDKFPISRPNLTFSTLTVSNMSPEDSSIYLCSVGSGQGHSSEKLFFGSGTQLSVL.

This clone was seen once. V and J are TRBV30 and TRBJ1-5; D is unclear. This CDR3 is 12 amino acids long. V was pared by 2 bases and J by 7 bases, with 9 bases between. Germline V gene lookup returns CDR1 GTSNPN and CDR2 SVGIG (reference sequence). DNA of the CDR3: TGTGCCTGGAGTTACGGTGGGCAGCCCCAGCATTTT. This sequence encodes CAWSYGGQPQHF.

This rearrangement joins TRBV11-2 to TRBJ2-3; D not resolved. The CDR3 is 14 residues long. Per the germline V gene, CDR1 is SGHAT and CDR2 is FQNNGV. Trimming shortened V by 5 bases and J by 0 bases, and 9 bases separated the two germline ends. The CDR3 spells CASSPGYSTDTQYF. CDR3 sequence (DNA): TGTGCCAGCAGCCCTGGCTACAGCACAGATACGCAGTATTTT.

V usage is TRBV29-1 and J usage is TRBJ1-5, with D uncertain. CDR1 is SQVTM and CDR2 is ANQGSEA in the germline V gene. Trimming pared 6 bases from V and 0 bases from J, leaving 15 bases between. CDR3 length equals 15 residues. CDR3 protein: CSVGLDGHSNQPQHF. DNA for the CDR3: TGCAGCGTGGGATTGGACGGTCATAGCAATCAGCCCCAGCATTTT.

The DNA of the CDR3 is TGTGCCAGCAGTGCGGGGAGAAGCAATCAGCCCCAGCATTTT. Translation: CASSAGRSNQPQHF. The chain couples TRBV6-1 to TRBJ1-5, with no clear D. The ends were cut back, 4 bases at V and 1 base at J, with 8 bases in the middle. The germline V gene has CDR1 MNHNS and CDR2 SASEGT. This CDR3 is built from 14 residues.

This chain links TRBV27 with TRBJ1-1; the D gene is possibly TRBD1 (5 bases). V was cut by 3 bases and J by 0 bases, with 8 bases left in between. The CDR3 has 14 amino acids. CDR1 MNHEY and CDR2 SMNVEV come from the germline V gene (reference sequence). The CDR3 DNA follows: TGTGCCAGCAGTTTCGGGGGAATGAACACTGAAGCTTTCTTT. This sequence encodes CASSFGGMNTEAFF.

In DNA form, the CDR3 reads TGCGCCAGCAGTCAACTAGTCAAGGAGCAGTTCTTC. Translated: CASSQLVKEQFF. The chain joins TRBV23-1 to TRBJ2-1, with D uncertain. TRBV23-1 is an ORF for which the function is uncertain. This CDR3 contains 12 residues. With 2 bases removed from V and 10 bases from J, the gap between germline ends came to 9 bases.

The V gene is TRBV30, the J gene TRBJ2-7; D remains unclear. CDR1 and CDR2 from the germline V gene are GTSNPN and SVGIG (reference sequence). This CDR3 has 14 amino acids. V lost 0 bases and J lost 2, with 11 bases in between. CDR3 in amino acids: CAWSVGQPPYEQYF. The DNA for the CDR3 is TGTGCCTGGAGTGTAGGGCAGCCACCCTACGAGCAGTACTTC.